Below are 9 T cell receptor beta chains sequenced from a single sample in a study of blood T cell repertoires in COVID-19. Profiling relied on immunoSEQ multiplex PCR, and the TCRdb table lists in-frame clones only, not all of them. This sample has 250,000 to 350,000 clones, with approximately 84% found just once. The material sequenced was peripheral blood. Receptor source: a human donor with COVID-19, enrolled during active disease. The donor label of this sample is uncertain.

J is TRBJ2-3 and V is TRBV7-3, with D maybe TRBD2 (5 bases). CDR3 length equals 13 residues. V shed 3 bases and J shed 3 bases, with 7 bases lying between them. Germline V CDR1 and CDR2: SGHTA, FQGTGA. CDR3 in amino acids: CASSFRGTDTQYF. The DNA of the CDR3 is TGTGCCAGCAGCTTCCGGGGTACAGATACGCAGTATTTT.

This clone was detected only once. The rearrangement uses TRBV5-1 and TRBJ1-1; D is unresolved. V was clipped by 0 bases and J by 4 bases, with 10 bases between them. There are 14 residues in the CDR3. Germline V gene lookup returns CDR1 SGHRS and CDR2 YFSETQ. CDR3 nucleotides: TGCGCCAGCAGCTTGGCCGCGGGAAGCACTGAAGCTTTCTTT. The encoded protein is CASSLAAGSTEAFF. The full variable domain, completed using reference TRBV5-1 and TRBJ1-1, is KAGVTQTPRYLIKTRGQQVTLSCSPISGHRSVSWYQQTPGQGLQFLFEYFSETQRNKGNFPGRFSGRQFSNSRSEMNVSTLELGDSALYLCASSLAAGSTEAFFGQGTRLTVV.

J is TRBJ2-7 and V is TRBV5-1; no reliable D call. CDR3 size: 13 residues. Trimming shortened V by 4 bases and J by 3 bases, and 11 bases separated the two germline ends. Germline CDR1 is SGHRS and CDR2 is YFSETQ. The CDR3 sequence is CASSAYSGYEQYF. DNA of the CDR3: TGCGCCAGCAGCGCATATTCGGGCTACGAGCAGTACTTC.

This clone was counted between two and nine times. The chain joins TRBV5-5 to TRBJ1-2; D call uncertain. CDR1 and CDR2 (germline): SGHKS, YYEKEE (reference sequence). This CDR3 spans 14 amino acids. V dropped 4 bases and J dropped 2 bases, with 12 bases sitting between them. The CDR3 loop reads CASSPAGGNYGYTF. The CDR3 region has the DNA TGTGCCAGCAGCCCGGCTGGAGGGAACTATGGCTACACCTTC. Combining the CDR3 with reference TRBV5-5 and TRBJ1-2 gives the whole variable domain DAGVTQSPTHLIKTRGQQVTLRCSPISGHKSVSWYQQVLGQGPQFIFQYYEKEERGRGNFPDRFSARQFPNYSSELNVNALLLGDSALYLCASSPAGGNYGYTFGSGTRLTVV.

This clone was seen only once. The rearrangement links TRBV19 to TRBJ1-3; 7 nucleotides align to TRBD1. Losses at the gene ends were 8 bases for V and 4 bases for J; bases not matched to a gene: 2. The CDR3 covers 12 residues. Germline V gene lookup returns CDR1 LNHDA and CDR2 SQIVND (reference sequence). The CDR3 DNA reads TGTGCCAGTGGGACAGCAGGAAACACCATATATTTT. Protein: CASGTAGNTIYF.

Only a few counts were recorded for this clone. V usage is TRBV5-1 and J usage is TRBJ2-2, with D possibly being TRBD2 (5 bases). Trimming shortened V by 1 base and J by 2 bases, and 15 bases separated the two germline ends. Germline V lookup: CDR1 SGHRS, CDR2 YFSETQ. The CDR3 has 17 residues. The CDR3 DNA reads TGCGCCAGCAGCTTGTCCCCCGGGAATACCAACACCGGGGAGCTGTTTTTT. Translating it yields CASSLSPGNTNTGELFF.

This sequence joins TRBV28 and TRBJ2-5; 7 bases match TRBD1. The CDR3 contains 14 residues. V dropped 6 bases and J dropped 7; count of bases not matched to a gene: 11. Germline V gives CDR1 MDHEN, CDR2 SYDVKM. The CDR3 here is CASSSGQFSVTQYF. CDR3 sequence (DNA): TGTGCCAGCAGCTCGGGACAGTTCAGTGTGACCCAGTACTTC.

The chain uses TRBV7-2 and TRBJ1-1, with D unresolved. Germline loops: CDR1 SGHTA, CDR2 FQGNSA. Trimming took 1 base from V and 5 from J, leaving 5 bases between them. This CDR3 is 12 amino acids long. This CDR3 is CASSLDRTEAFF. The CDR3 coding sequence is TGTGCCAGCAGCTTAGACCGGACTGAAGCTTTCTTT.

The chain employs TRBV30 and TRBJ1-2, with a tentative D call TRBD1 (5 bases). In germline, CDR1 is GTSNPN, CDR2 SVGIG (reference sequence). The CDR3 sequence is 14 residues long. The V end lost 3 bases, the J end lost 3 bases, and 14 bases lay between the germline ends. The DNA for the CDR3 is TGTGCCTGGAGGAAGCAGGGTAGTGACTATGGCTACACCTTC. Protein product: CAWRKQGSDYGYTF.